This T cell receptor beta chain was identified during a study of cytomegalovirus exposure and HLA in healthy donors. The germline gives CDR1 ENHRY, CDR2 SYGVKD. The length of the CDR3 is 13 residues. V trimming: 8 bases; J trimming: 6 bases; junction bases outside the gene matches: 6. The repertoire was sequenced with immunoSEQ multiplex PCR; TCRdb's copy has only in-frame clones and lacks some. In the table there are more than 90,000 clones, roughly 88% of which are singletons. Whole-study results and caveats: The classifier was said to identify cytomegalovirus status with high specificity and sensitivity.

A note on this clone: Its antigen is currently unknown.

This TCR was recovered from a man between 18 and 29 years old in good health and CMV-seronegative. J is TRBJ2-7 and V is TRBV10-3; 11 bases fit TRBD2. Specimen: PBMCs. Written as DNA, the CDR3 is TGTGCCATCTCTACTAGCGGGAGTCTCGAGCAGTACTTC. Protein sequence: CAISTSGSLEQYF.